Sequencing of this T cell receptor beta chain was carried out in a study of cytomegalovirus exposure and HLA in healthy donors. Study as a whole: Among approximately 400 genotyped donors, around 80% fell in the Caucasian-associated ancestry cluster.

The PCR made use of 60 Vbeta and 13 Jbeta primers. The repertoire was sequenced with immunoSEQ multiplex PCR; TCRdb's copy has only in-frame clones and lacks some. The sample comprises more than 95,000 clones, around three quarters of which are singletons, and around 1.3% rests with the top ten. About this clone itself: The target antigen is unknown.

Points from the study as a whole: Several top significant clusters appeared, in a later analysis, to be linked to common viral pathogens. For most subjects, TCR beta sequences were reported to predict HLA-A and HLA-B alleles with accuracy. Within a later analysis, the majority of CMV-associated TCR beta chains appeared HLA-restricted.

Germline V lookup: CDR1 SGHDT, CDR2 YYEEEE. Between the trimmed V and J ends, which lost 4 bases and 2 bases, there was a span of 10 bases. The CDR3 extends over 13 amino acids. V and J are TRBV5-6 and TRBJ2-7; tentative D call: TRBD2 (5 bases). The TCR originated in a female donor in good health and CMV-seronegative. Sequencing was done on a sample of PBMCs. CDR3 nucleotide sequence: TGTGCCAGCAGCCTAGGACTTACCTACGAGCAGTACTTC. Translating it yields CASSLGLTYEQYF.